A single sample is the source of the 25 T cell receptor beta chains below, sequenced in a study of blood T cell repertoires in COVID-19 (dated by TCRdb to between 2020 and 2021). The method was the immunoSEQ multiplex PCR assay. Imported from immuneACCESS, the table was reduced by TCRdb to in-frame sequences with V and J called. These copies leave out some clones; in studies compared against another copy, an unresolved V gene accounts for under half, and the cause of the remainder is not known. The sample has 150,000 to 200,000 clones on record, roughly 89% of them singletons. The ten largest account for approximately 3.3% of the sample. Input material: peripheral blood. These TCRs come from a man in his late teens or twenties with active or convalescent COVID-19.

This CDR3 reads CASSQWRDSYNEQFF. The CDR3 DNA reads as TGTGCCAGCAGCCAATGGCGGGACTCCTACAATGAGCAGTTCTTC. This chain links TRBV3-1 (or the pseudogene TRBV3-2) with TRBJ2-1; D may be TRBD2 (6 bases). Germline CDR1 LGHDT, CDR2 YNNKEL (reference sequence). CDR3 length: 15 residues. V was clipped by 2 bases and J by 0 bases, with 8 bases between them.

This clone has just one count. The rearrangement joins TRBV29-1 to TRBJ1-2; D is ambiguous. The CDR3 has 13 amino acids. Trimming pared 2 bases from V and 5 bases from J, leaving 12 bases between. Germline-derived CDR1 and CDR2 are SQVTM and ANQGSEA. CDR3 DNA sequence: TGCAGCGTTGAACCCGGACTGAATTATGGCTACACCTTC. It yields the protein CSVEPGLNYGYTF. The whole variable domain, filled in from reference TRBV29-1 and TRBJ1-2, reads SAVISQKPSRDICQRGTSLTIQCQVDSQVTMMFWYRQQPGQSLTLIATANQGSEATYESGFVIDKFPISRPNLTFSTLTVSNMSPEDSSIYLCSVEPGLNYGYTFGSGTRLTVV.

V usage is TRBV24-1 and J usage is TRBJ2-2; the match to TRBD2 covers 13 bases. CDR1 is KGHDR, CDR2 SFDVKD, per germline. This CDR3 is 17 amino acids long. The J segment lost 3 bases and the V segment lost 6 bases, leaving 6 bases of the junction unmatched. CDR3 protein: CATSQLAGGQDTGELFF. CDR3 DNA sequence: TGTGCCACCAGTCAACTAGCGGGGGGGCAGGACACCGGGGAGCTGTTTTTT.

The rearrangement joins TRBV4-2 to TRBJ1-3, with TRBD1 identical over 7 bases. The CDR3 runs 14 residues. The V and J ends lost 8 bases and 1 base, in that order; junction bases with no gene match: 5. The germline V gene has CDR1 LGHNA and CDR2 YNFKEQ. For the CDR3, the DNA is TGTGCCAGCGCCACAGGGGCATCTGGAAACACCATATATTTT. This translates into CASATGASGNTIYF.

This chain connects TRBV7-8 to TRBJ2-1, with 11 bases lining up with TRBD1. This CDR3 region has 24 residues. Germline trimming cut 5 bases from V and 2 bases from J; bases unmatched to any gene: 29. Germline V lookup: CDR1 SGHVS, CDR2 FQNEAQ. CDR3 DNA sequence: TGTGCCAGCAGCCGCCCCATTCGGCCCGGTCTTGGACAGGGGGCCCCTTCCCCCTACAATGAGCAGTTCTTC. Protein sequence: CASSRPIRPGLGQGAPSPYNEQFF.

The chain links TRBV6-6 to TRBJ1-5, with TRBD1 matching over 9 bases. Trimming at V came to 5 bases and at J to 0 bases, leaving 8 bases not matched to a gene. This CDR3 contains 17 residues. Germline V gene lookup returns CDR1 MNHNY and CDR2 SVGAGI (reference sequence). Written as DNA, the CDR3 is TGTGCCAGCAGTCCCAGGACAGGGGATCTTAGCAATCAGCCCCAGCATTTT. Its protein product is CASSPRTGDLSNQPQHF.

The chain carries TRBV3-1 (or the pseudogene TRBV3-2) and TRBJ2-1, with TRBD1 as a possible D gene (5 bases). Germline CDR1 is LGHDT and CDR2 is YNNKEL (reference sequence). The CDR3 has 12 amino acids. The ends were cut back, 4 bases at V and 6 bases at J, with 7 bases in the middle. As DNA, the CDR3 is TGTGCCAGCAGCCCCGACAGCAATGAGCAGTTCTTC. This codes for CASSPDSNEQFF.

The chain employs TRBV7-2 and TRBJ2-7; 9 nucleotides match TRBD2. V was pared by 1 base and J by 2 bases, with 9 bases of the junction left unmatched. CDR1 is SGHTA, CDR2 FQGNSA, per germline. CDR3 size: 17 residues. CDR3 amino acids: CASSLGETSGPAYEQYF. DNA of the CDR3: TGTGCCAGCAGCTTAGGCGAAACTAGCGGGCCCGCCTACGAGCAGTACTTC.

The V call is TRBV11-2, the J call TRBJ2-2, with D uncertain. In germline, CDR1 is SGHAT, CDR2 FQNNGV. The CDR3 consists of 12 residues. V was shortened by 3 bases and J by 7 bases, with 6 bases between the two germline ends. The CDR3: CASSFPYGELFF. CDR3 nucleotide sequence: TGTGCCAGCAGCTTCCCGTACGGGGAGCTGTTTTTT.

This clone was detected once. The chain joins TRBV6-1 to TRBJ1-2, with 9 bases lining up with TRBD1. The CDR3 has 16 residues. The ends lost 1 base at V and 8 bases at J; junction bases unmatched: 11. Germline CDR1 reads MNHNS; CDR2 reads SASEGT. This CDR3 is CASSEGGTGRTEGYTF. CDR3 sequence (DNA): TGTGCCAGCAGTGAAGGGGGGACAGGGAGGACGGAAGGCTACACCTTC.

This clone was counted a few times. The CDR3 here is CASSARTSGGPYEQYV. CDR3 nucleotide sequence: TGTGCCAGCAGTGCTCGAACTAGCGGGGGGCCTTACGAGCAGTACGTC. The chain joins TRBV6-1 to TRBJ2-7; TRBD2 matches at 12 bases. Losses at the gene ends were 4 bases for V and 4 bases for J; bases not matched to a gene: 8. The CDR3 has 16 residues. Per the germline V gene, CDR1 is MNHNS and CDR2 is SASEGT.

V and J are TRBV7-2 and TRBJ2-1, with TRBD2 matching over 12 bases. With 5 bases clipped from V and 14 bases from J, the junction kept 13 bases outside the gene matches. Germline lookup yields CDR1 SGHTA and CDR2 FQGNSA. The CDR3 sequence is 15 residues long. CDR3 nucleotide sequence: TGTGCCAGCAGCCCTTCGGGACTAGCGGGCCCAAAGGAGTTCTTC. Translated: CASSPSGLAGPKEFF.

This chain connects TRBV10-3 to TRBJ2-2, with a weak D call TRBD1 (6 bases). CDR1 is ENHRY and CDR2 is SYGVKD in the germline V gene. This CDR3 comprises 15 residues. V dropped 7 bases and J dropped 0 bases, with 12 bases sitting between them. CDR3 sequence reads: CAITRQAANTGELFF. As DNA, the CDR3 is TGTGCCATCACCAGACAGGCCGCGAACACCGGGGAGCTGTTTTTT.

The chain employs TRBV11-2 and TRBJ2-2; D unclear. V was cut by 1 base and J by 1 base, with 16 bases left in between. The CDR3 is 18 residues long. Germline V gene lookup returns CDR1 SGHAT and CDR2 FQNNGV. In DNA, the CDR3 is TGTGCCAGCAGCTTAGTTACCGGCTCGACAATGAACACCGGGGAGCTGTTTTTT. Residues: CASSLVTGSTMNTGELFF.

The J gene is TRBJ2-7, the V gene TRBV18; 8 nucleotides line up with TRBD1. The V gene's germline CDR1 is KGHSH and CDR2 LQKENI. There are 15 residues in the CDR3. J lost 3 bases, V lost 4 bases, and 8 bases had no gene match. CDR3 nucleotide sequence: TGTGCCAGCTCACTACAGACAGGGGTTTACTACGAGCAGTACTTC. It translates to CASSLQTGVYYEQYF. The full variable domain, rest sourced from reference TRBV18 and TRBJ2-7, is NAGVMQNPRHLVRRRGQEARLRCSPMKGHSHVYWYRQLPEEGLKFMVYLQKENIIDESGMPKERFSAEFPKEGPSILRIQQVVRGDSAAYFCASSLQTGVYYEQYFGPGTRLTVT.

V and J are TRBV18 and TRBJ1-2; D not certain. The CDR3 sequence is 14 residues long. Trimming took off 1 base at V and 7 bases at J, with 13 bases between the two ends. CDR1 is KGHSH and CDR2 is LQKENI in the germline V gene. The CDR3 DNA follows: TGTGCCAGCTCACCACGGCGGGTCGAGAGTGGCTACACCTTC. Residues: CASSPRRVESGYTF. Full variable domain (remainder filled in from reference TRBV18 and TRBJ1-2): NAGVMQNPRHLVRRRGQEARLRCSPMKGHSHVYWYRQLPEEGLKFMVYLQKENIIDESGMPKERFSAEFPKEGPSILRIQQVVRGDSAAYFCASSPRRVESGYTFGSGTRLTVV.

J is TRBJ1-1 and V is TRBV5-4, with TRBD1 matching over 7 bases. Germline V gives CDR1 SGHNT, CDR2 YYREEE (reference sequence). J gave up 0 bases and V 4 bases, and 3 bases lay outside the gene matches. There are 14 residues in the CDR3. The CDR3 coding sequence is TGTGCCAGCAGCGCCGGGACAGTGAACACTGAAGCTTTCTTT. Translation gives CASSAGTVNTEAFF. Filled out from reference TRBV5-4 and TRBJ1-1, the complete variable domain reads ETGVTQSPTHLIKTRGQQVTLRCSSQSGHNTVSWYQQALGQGPQFIFQYYREEENGRGNFPPRFSGLQFPNYSSELNVNALELDDSALYLCASSAGTVNTEAFFGQGTRLTVV.

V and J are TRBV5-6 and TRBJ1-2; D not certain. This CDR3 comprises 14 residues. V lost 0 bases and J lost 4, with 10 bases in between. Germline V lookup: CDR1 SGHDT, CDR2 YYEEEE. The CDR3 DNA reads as TGTGCCAGCAGCTTGGCACACAGAAGCTATGGCTACACCTTC. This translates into CASSLAHRSYGYTF.

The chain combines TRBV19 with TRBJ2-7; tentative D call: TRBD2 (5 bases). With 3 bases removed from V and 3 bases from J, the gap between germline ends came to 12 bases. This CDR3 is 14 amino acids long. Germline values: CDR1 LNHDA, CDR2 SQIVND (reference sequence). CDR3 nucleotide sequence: TGTGCCAGTAGTATGTTGGACGCGGGCTACGAGCAGTACTTC. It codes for CASSMLDAGYEQYF.

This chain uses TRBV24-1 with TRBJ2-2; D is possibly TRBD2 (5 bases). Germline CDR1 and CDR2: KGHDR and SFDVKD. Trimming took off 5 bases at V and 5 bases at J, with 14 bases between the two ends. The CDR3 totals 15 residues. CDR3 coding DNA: TGTGCCACCAGTGGAAGGACTTATACGACCGGGGAGCTGTTTTTT. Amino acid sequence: CATSGRTYTTGELFF.

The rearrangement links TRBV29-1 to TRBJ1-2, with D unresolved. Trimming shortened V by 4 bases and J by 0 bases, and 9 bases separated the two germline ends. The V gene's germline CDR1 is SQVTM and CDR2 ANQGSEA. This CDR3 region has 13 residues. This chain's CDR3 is CSVGHIPNYGYTF. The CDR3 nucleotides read TGCAGCGTTGGACATATTCCTAACTATGGCTACACCTTC.

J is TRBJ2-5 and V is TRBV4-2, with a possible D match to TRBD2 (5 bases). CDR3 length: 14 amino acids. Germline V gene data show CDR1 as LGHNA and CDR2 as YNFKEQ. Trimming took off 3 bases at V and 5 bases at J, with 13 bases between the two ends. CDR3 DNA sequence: TGTGCCAGCAGCCAGGATCGGAGAGGGGAGACCCAGTACTTC. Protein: CASSQDRRGETQYF.

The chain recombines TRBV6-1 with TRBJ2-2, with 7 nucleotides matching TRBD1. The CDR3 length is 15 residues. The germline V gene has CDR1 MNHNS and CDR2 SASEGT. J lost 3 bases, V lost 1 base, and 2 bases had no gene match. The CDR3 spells CASSEGQGDTGELFF. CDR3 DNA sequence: TGTGCCAGCAGTGAAGGACAGGGAGACACCGGGGAGCTGTTTTTT.

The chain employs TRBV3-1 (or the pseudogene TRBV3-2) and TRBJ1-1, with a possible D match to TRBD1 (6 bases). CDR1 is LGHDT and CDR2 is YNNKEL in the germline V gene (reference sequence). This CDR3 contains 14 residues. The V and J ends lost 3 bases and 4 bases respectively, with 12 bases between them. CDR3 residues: CASSQNRVGTEAFF. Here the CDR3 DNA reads TGTGCCAGCAGCCAGAACAGGGTGGGCACTGAAGCTTTCTTT.

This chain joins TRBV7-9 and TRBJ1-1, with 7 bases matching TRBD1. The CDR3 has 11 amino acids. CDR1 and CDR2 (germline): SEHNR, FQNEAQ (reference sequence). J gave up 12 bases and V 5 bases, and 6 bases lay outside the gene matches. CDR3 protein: CASSGQEGTFF. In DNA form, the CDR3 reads TGTGCCAGCAGCGGACAGGAAGGGACTTTCTTT.